These 24 T cell receptor beta chains came from one sample sequenced in a study of shared clonotypes between healthy human individuals. The assay was immunoSEQ multiplex PCR, and TCRdb's table has in-frame clones only and misses some. The data hold about 2.4 million clones, with under 95% observed a single time. The sample taken for sequencing was naive CD4+ T cells from PBMCs. Regarding subset: CD45RA+ positively selected. These receptors were collected from a young man in good health. Some clones in this sample may be carry-over from other donors' samples.

For this clone: At one end, the junction sequence differs from germline, possibly due to a read error. The V and J genes are TRBV20-1 and TRBJ2-7; possible D gene TRBD2, 6 bases. CDR1 is DFQATT, CDR2 SNEGSKA, per germline (reference sequence). This CDR3 region has 11 residues. CDR3 sequence: CSARDPGVMHF. The CDR3 DNA reads as TGCAGTGCTAGAGATCCGGGGGTCATGCACTTC.

On this clone itself: This same CDR3 is encoded by further DNA sequences in the sample. V gene TRBV29-1 combines with J gene TRBJ2-1; 10 bases fit TRBD2. In germline, CDR1 is SQVTM, CDR2 ANQGSEA. Trimming cost V 6 bases and J 4 bases; bases outside gene matches: 6. This CDR3 comprises 14 residues. The CDR3 region has the DNA TGCAGCGTAGCCACTAGCGGGACTTACAATGAGCAGTTCTTC. It specifies CSVATSGTYNEQFF.

The genes are TRBV7-2 and TRBJ2-7, with D tentatively TRBD1 (6 bases). The CDR3 has 12 residues. V dropped 8 bases and J dropped 3 bases, with 11 bases sitting between them. Germline V gene data show CDR1 as SGHTA and CDR2 as FQGNSA. The CDR3 region is CASGGQLYEQYF. CDR3 coding DNA: TGTGCCAGCGGCGGACAGCTCTACGAGCAGTACTTC.

The CDR3 coding sequence is TGCGCCAGCACCTCCGGGACAGCGAACACTGAAGCTTTCTTT. Amino acid sequence: CASTSGTANTEAFF. This chain links TRBV5-1 with TRBJ1-1; TRBD1 matches at 7 bases. The V and J ends lost 6 bases and 1 base, in that order; junction bases with no gene match: 6. This CDR3 spans 14 amino acids. In germline, CDR1 is SGHRS, CDR2 YFSETQ.

The V call is TRBV11-2, the J call TRBJ1-2; D gene ambiguous. With 2 bases removed from V and 4 bases from J, the gap between germline ends came to 11 bases. This CDR3 region has 14 residues. Looked up from germline, CDR1 is SGHAT and CDR2 is FQNNGV. As DNA, the CDR3 is TGTGCCAGCAGCTTATCGGACTCGGGCTATGGCTACACCTTC. It encodes CASSLSDSGYGYTF.

This clone has just one count. Other DNA sequences from this sample encode an identical CDR3 as well. This sequence joins TRBV5-1 and TRBJ1-3, with no clear D. The CDR3 totals 16 residues. Deletions cut 0 bases from V and 0 bases from J, with 10 bases between. The germline CDR1 and CDR2 sequences are SGHRS and YFSETQ. The CDR3 loop is CASSLAGVSSGNTIYF. In DNA, the CDR3 is TGCGCCAGCAGCTTGGCCGGCGTATCCTCTGGAAACACCATATATTTT.

About this clone itself: This specimen includes other DNA sequences encoding the same CDR3. This chain connects TRBV28 to TRBJ1-2; TRBD1 is a possible D gene (6 bases). The CDR3 loop spans 14 amino acids. V was cut by 4 bases and J by 4 bases, with 13 bases left in between. Germline CDR1 MDHEN, CDR2 SYDVKM. This CDR3 is CASSWSGASYGYTF. In DNA, the CDR3 is TGTGCCAGCAGTTGGTCAGGGGCTTCCTATGGCTACACCTTC.

The rearrangement joins TRBV6-5 to TRBJ2-1; D may be TRBD1 (6 bases). Germline CDR1 MNHEY, CDR2 SVGAGI. CDR3 length: 13 amino acids. Trimming took 2 bases from V and 9 from J, leaving 11 bases between them. CDR3 coding DNA: TGTGCCAGCAGTTACCCAGGGGTTGGTGAGCAGTTCTTC. It yields the protein CASSYPGVGEQFF.

This chain uses TRBV11-2 with TRBJ2-7; 8 nucleotides align to TRBD2. The J segment lost 4 bases and the V segment lost 3 bases, leaving 2 bases of the junction unmatched. Germline V gene sequence: CDR1 SGHAT, CDR2 FQNNGV. This CDR3 spans 13 amino acids. The CDR3 bases are TGTGCCAGCAGCTTTACGGGAGGGTACGAGCAGTACTTC. Residues: CASSFTGGYEQYF.

The V and J genes are TRBV27 and TRBJ1-5; 7 nucleotides align to TRBD1. This CDR3 has 14 residues. The junction had 4 bases not matched to a gene; V was cut back by 6 bases and J by 2 bases. The germline V gene encodes CDR1 MNHEY and CDR2 SMNVEV (reference sequence). CDR3 DNA: TGTGCCAGCAGGCCCGGACAGGGCAATCAGCCCCAGCATTTT. Translating it yields CASRPGQGNQPQHF.

The chain links TRBV11-3 to TRBJ2-5, with D unclear. This CDR3 spans 10 amino acids. CDR1 and CDR2 from the germline V gene are SGHNT and YENEEA. The germline V and J ends were trimmed by 10 bases and 4 bases, with 7 bases remaining between them. The CDR3 reads CATLGETQYF. Written as DNA, the CDR3 is TGTGCCACCTTAGGAGAGACCCAGTACTTC.

V is TRBV7-2 and J is TRBJ1-3; TRBD1 matches at 11 bases. The germline V gene encodes CDR1 SGHTA and CDR2 FQGNSA. The V segment lost 8 bases and the J segment 4 bases; nucleotides outside the gene matches: 10. The CDR3 consists of 16 residues. CDR3 in DNA: TGTGCCAGCTCGCGGGACAGGGGGTTGGACGGAAACACCATATATTTT. It yields the protein CASSRDRGLDGNTIYF. The whole variable domain, remainder taken from reference TRBV7-2 and TRBJ1-3, is GAGVSQSPSNKVTEKGKDVELRCDPISGHTALYWYRQSLGQGLEFLIYFQGNSAPDKSGLPSDRFSAERTGGSVSTLTIQRTQQEDSAVYLCASSRDRGLDGNTIYFGEGSWLTVV.

The chain joins TRBV4-3 to TRBJ2-7, with 9 bases lining up with TRBD1. Germline-derived CDR1 and CDR2 are LGHNA and YSLEER. CDR3 length equals 12 residues. V was pared by 8 bases and J by 4 bases, with 3 bases of the junction left unmatched. The CDR3 here is CASRDRVYEQYF. The CDR3 DNA sequence: TGCGCCAGCCGGGACAGGGTTTACGAGCAGTACTTC.

This chain uses TRBV5-1 with TRBJ2-2; possibly TRBD2 for D (5 bases). The CDR3 sequence is 14 residues long. The V and J ends lost 3 bases and 7 bases respectively, with 13 bases between them. Germline CDR1 is SGHRS and CDR2 is YFSETQ. CDR3 nucleotide sequence: TGCGCCAGCAGCTCCGACTATTCTGGCGGGGAGCTGTTTTTT. It translates to CASSSDYSGGELFF.

The chain couples TRBV5-8 to TRBJ1-6; TRBD1 agrees at 7 bases. Losses at the gene ends were 2 bases for V and 6 bases for J; bases not matched to a gene: 8. This CDR3 is built from 16 residues. Germline V gives CDR1 SGHTS, CDR2 YDEGEE. CDR3 in amino acids: CASSFPSGQLNSPLHF. In nucleotides, the CDR3 is TGTGCCAGCAGCTTTCCATCGGGACAGCTTAATTCACCCCTCCACTTT.

Worth noting for this clone: This same CDR3 is encoded by further DNA sequences in the sample. V gene TRBV28 combines with J gene TRBJ2-1; 7 nucleotides agree with TRBD2. The CDR3 extends over 15 amino acids. Trimming took 5 bases from V and 0 from J; bases not matched to a gene: 4. Per the germline V gene, CDR1 is MDHEN and CDR2 is SYDVKM. CDR3 bases: TGTGCCAGCAGTAACGGCGGGAGCTCCTACAATGAGCAGTTCTTC. This sequence encodes CASSNGGSSYNEQFF. Using reference TRBV28 and TRBJ2-1 for the parts outside the CDR3, the full variable domain is DVKVTQSSRYLVKRTGEKVFLECVQDMDHENMFWYRQDPGLGLRLIYFSYDVKMKEKGDIPEGYSVSREKKERFSLILESASTNQTSMYLCASSNGGSSYNEQFFGPGTRLTVL.

This chain connects TRBV11-2 to TRBJ2-1, with unresolved D. The CDR3 has 15 residues. Germline CDR1 reads SGHAT; CDR2 reads FQNNGV. Trimming removed 3 bases from V and 0 bases from J, with 9 bases in between. CDR3 DNA sequence: TGTGCCAGCAGCTTCGACGGTAGCTCCTACAATGAGCAGTTCTTC. As protein: CASSFDGSSYNEQFF. Together with reference TRBV11-2 and TRBJ2-1, the CDR3 gives the full variable domain: EAGVAQSPRYKIIEKRQSVAFWCNPISGHATLYWYQQILGQGPKLLIQFQNNGVVDDSQLPKDRFSAERLKGVDSTLKIQPAKLEDSAVYLCASSFDGSSYNEQFFGPGTRLTVL.

This sequence joins TRBV5-1 and TRBJ2-1, with TRBD2 matching over 9 bases. The CDR3 spans 15 residues. Germline loops: CDR1 SGHRS, CDR2 YFSETQ. V was clipped by 4 bases and J by 6 bases; unmatched bases: 8. The chain's CDR3 is CASSNSGSEGNEQFF. The CDR3 coding sequence is TGCGCCAGCAGCAATAGCGGGAGTGAGGGCAATGAGCAGTTCTTC.

V usage is TRBV18 and J usage is TRBJ1-4, with D tentatively TRBD1 (6 bases). V was clipped by 1 base and J by 1 base, with 7 bases between them. Germline loops: CDR1 KGHSH, CDR2 LQKENI. This CDR3 comprises 15 residues. DNA for the CDR3: TGTGCCAGCTCACCACAGGGGGGAACTAATGAAAAACTGTTTTTT. This codes for CASSPQGGTNEKLFF.

Only one count was recorded for this clone. The V call is TRBV18, the J call TRBJ2-7, with 10 bases lining up with TRBD2. CDR3 length equals 18 residues. Germline-derived CDR1 and CDR2 are KGHSH and LQKENI. Losses at the gene ends were 3 bases for V and 3 bases for J; bases not matched to a gene: 14. In DNA, the CDR3 is TGTGCCAGCTCACCCCCCTGGACTAGCGGACGCTCCAACTACGAGCAGTACTTC. Its translation: CASSPPWTSGRSNYEQYF.

This clone was observed a single time. This rearrangement joins TRBV5-1 to TRBJ2-7, with D maybe TRBD2 (6 bases). With 4 bases removed from V and 2 bases from J, the gap between germline ends came to 16 bases. Germline CDR1 is SGHRS and CDR2 is YFSETQ. This CDR3 region has 15 residues. CDR3 sequence reads: CASSPWVAEAYEQYF. CDR3 bases: TGCGCCAGCAGCCCGTGGGTAGCGGAAGCCTACGAGCAGTACTTC. The entire variable domain, with the rest obtained from reference TRBV5-1 and TRBJ2-7, is as follows: KAGVTQTPRYLIKTRGQQVTLSCSPISGHRSVSWYQQTPGQGLQFLFEYFSETQRNKGNFPGRFSGRQFSNSRSEMNVSTLELGDSALYLCASSPWVAEAYEQYFGPGTRLTVT.

The V and J genes are TRBV6-6 and TRBJ2-7, with D possibly TRBD2 on 5 matching bases. The CDR3 length is 11 residues. CDR1 is MNHNY and CDR2 is SVGAGI in the germline V gene (reference sequence). V shed 5 bases and J shed 7 bases, with 9 bases lying between them. DNA of the CDR3: TGTGCCAGCAGTAGCACGGGGGAGCAGTACTTC. Protein sequence: CASSSTGEQYF.

The chain couples TRBV7-2 to TRBJ2-5; D is uncertain. V gave up 5 bases and J gave up 1 base, with 11 bases separating them. CDR1 SGHTA and CDR2 FQGNSA come from the germline V gene. The CDR3 covers 14 residues. CDR3: CASSLTALQETQYF. The CDR3 bases are TGTGCCAGCAGCCTAACGGCCCTCCAAGAGACCCAGTACTTC.

As for this clone: This same CDR3 is encoded by further DNA sequences in the sample. The rearrangement joins TRBV5-4 to TRBJ2-5; TRBD2 might be the D (6 bases). In germline, CDR1 is SGHNT, CDR2 YYREEE (reference sequence). The CDR3 is made up of 14 amino acids. Trimming shortened V by 2 bases and J by 1 base, and 9 bases separated the two germline ends. The CDR3 loop reads CASSFSSGQETQYF. The CDR3 region has the DNA TGTGCCAGCAGCTTTAGTAGCGGCCAAGAGACCCAGTACTTC.